The 6 T cell receptor beta chains in this list originate from one sample, sequenced in a study of T-cell reconstitution after alpha-beta-depleted transplantation in children. Unique molecular identifiers tagged the TCRbeta library. TCRdb re-called the PCR reads with MiXCR, one entry per CDR3 protein. The table records 450,000 to 600,000 distinct CDR3 sequences, about 16% of them present only once. Sequenced material: PBMCs from the stem cell graft donor, taken from the stem cell graft. These receptors were taken from a human donor who donated a stem cell graft to a child with acute lymphoblastic leukemia.

This clonotype occurred a few times. CDR3 residues: CATSDLGGYEQYF. The CDR3 DNA reads TGTGCCACCAGTGATTTGGGAGGTTACGAGCAGTACTTC. V is TRBV24-1 and J is TRBJ2-7, with D perhaps matching TRBD2 (5 bases). V dropped 0 bases and J dropped 4 bases, with 6 bases sitting between them. The CDR3 runs to 13 residues. CDR1 and CDR2 (germline): KGHDR, SFDVKD.

The sample holds many counts of this clonotype. The chain employs TRBV5-6 and TRBJ2-2, with D tentatively TRBD1 or TRBD2 (5 bases each). V dropped 5 bases and J dropped 5 bases, with 7 bases sitting between them. In germline, CDR1 is SGHDT, CDR2 YYEEEE. The CDR3 covers 12 residues. The CDR3 DNA reads TGTGCCAGCAGTTGGGGGACCGGGGAGCTGTTTTTT. This translates into CASSWGTGELFF.

This clonotype was recorded a few times. This chain uses TRBV5-1 with TRBJ2-2; D remains unclear. V was cut by 3 bases and J by 7 bases, with 10 bases left in between. In germline, CDR1 is SGHRS, CDR2 YFSETQ. This CDR3 region has 13 residues. CDR3 sequence: CASSSLEGGELFF. DNA of the CDR3: TGCGCCAGCAGCTCGCTTGAAGGCGGGGAGCTGTTTTTT.

This clonotype has more than one count but fewer than ten. V and J are TRBV7-9 and TRBJ1-2; D not certain. The CDR3 is 16 amino acids. Per germline, CDR1 SEHNR and CDR2 FQNEAQ (reference sequence). Trimming stripped 0 bases from V and 4 bases from J, with 15 bases between. CDR3 coding DNA: TGTGCCAGCAGCTTAGCTCCGGGGAGTAGTTCCTATGGCTACACCTTC. Protein: CASSLAPGSSSYGYTF.

Notes on this clonotype: At one boundary the junction diverges from the germline segment, which might be a read error. This rearrangement joins TRBV4-1 to TRBJ1-4; a possible D gene is TRBD1 (5 bases). Germline loops: CDR1 MGHRA, CDR2 YSYEKL. The CDR3 has 16 residues. The CDR3 sequence is CASSQDGPGEDETLFF. In nucleotides, the CDR3 is TGCGCCAGCAGCCAAGATGGACCGGGGGAGGATGAAACACTGTTTTTT.

The rearrangement links TRBV6-2 or TRBV6-3 to TRBJ2-5, with 11 bases identical to TRBD2. The CDR3 loop spans 16 amino acids. With 5 bases clipped from V and 2 bases from J, the junction kept 7 bases outside the gene matches. Germline CDR1 and CDR2: MNHEY and SVGEGT. For the CDR3, the DNA is TGTGCCAGCAGTCCGATCGGGACTAGCGGACAAGAGACCCAGTACTTC. It codes for CASSPIGTSGQETQYF.